This T cell receptor (beta chain) was documented in a study of early T cells in non-severe SARS-CoV-2 infection. Individual cDNA molecules each received unique molecular identifiers attached to them. TCRdb reprocessed the 5' RACE reads via MiXCR and lists one record per CDR3 protein. There are about 48,000 distinct CDR3 sequences in the sample; around 6% occur only once, and roughly 4.5% lies in the top ten. This clonotype was detected many times. As yet, its antigen is unknown. General study results and limits: Private and CD4 specificities were missed by VDJdb matching, which favored anti-spike CD8 responses.

The V gene's germline CDR1 is SQVTM and CDR2 ANQGSEA. CDR3 size: 12 residues. Trimming left V 6 bases short and J 0 bases short, with 9 bases between. The sequence was obtained from an adult who was a healthcare worker with PCR-confirmed SARS-CoV-2 infection or an uninfected control (not recorded which). The sample was whole blood. The genes are TRBV29-1 and TRBJ2-7; tentatively, D is TRBD1 (6 bases). This CDR3 is CSVQGSSYEQYF. DNA of the CDR3: TGCAGCGTACAGGGAAGCTCCTACGAGCAGTACTTC.